A selection of T cell receptor beta chains follows, all from one sample in a study of blood T cell repertoires in COVID-19. Profiling relied on immunoSEQ multiplex PCR, and the TCRdb table lists in-frame clones only, not all of them. The repertoire holds about 250,000 clones, with approximately 90% as singletons. Sequencing was carried out using peripheral blood. These receptors were collected from a young man with acute or convalescent COVID-19. CDR3s include the opening cysteine and the closing phenylalanine or tryptophan. The D gene is left open where the match is weak. Clone size appears in some rows only: once, few, many, or a class for an expanded clone.

j_gene	v_gene	d_gene	abundance	CDR3nt	CDR3aa
TRBJ2-7	TRBV11-3	NA	NA	TGTGCCAGCAGCTCGGGACTAACCAGGGGTGAGCAGTACTTC	CASSSGLTRGEQYF
TRBJ2-7	TRBV7-9	TRBD2	NA	TGTGCCAGCAGCTCGGGGACTAGCGGAACCTACGAGCAGTACTTC	CASSSGTSGTYEQYF
TRBJ2-5	TRBV5-4	TRBD1	NA	TGTGCCAGCAGCTCAAGGACAGGGGTCCAAGAGACCCAGTACTTC	CASSSRTGVQETQYF
TRBJ2-3	TRBV5-1	TRBD1	NA	TGCGCCAGCGGAGACGCGCTGGGACAGGGTCCGCAGTATTTT	CASGDALGQGPQYF
TRBJ1-2	TRBV7-9	NA	NA	TGTGCCAGCAGCTCCGGGGGCTATGGCTACACCTTC	CASSSGGYGYTF
TRBJ2-5	TRBV5-1	TRBD1	NA	TGCGCCAGCAGCCCCCTTCCCGGACAGGGAGGGACCCAGTACTTC	CASSPLPGQGGTQYF
TRBJ2-4	TRBV7-3	TRBD1	NA	TGTGCCAGCAGCTTCATTGGGACAGGGGGGAACATTCAGTACTTC	CASSFIGTGGNIQYF
TRBJ2-7	TRBV7-7	NA	NA	TGTGCTAGCAGCCGCGCAGGGTGGGGGTACTTC	CASSRAGWGYF
TRBJ1-5	TRBV6-5	NA	NA	TGTGCCAGCAGGTTGGTAGGCAATCAGCCCCAGCATTTT	CASRLVGNQPQHF
TRBJ2-3	TRBV19	TRBD1	NA	TGTGCCACCCAGATAAGGACAGGGACGCAGTATTTT	CATQIRTGTQYF
TRBJ2-7	TRBV9	TRBD2	NA	TGTGCCAGCAGTACTAGCGGGTCACCCTACGAGCAGTACTTC	CASSTSGSPYEQYF
TRBJ1-1	TRBV28	NA	NA	TGTGCCAGCAGTACGGGACACCGGGGCACTGAAGCTTTCTTT	CASSTGHRGTEAFF
TRBJ1-6	TRBV3-1/TRBV3-2	NA	NA	TGTGCCAGCAGCCCTTTGAGGGATTCACCCCTCCACTTT	CASSPLRDSPLHF
TRBJ2-2	TRBV12-3/TRBV12-4	NA	NA	TGTGCCAGCAGTTCCCTGTACACCGGGGAGCTGTTTTTT	CASSSLYTGELFF
TRBJ2-1	TRBV6-1	TRBD2	NA	TGTGCCAGCAGTGTAGCGGGGGCCTCTTACAATGAGCAGTTCTTC	CASSVAGASYNEQFF
TRBJ2-5	TRBV7-9	TRBD1	NA	TGTGCCAGCAGCCCGGGACAGGGGAATTCAGAGACCCAGTACTTC	CASSPGQGNSETQYF
TRBJ2-1	TRBV5-8	NA	NA	TGTGCCAGCAGCTCCGGGAGCTCCTACAATGAGCAGTTCTTC	CASSSGSSYNEQFF
TRBJ1-2	TRBV7-3	TRBD1	NA	TGTGCCAGCAGCCCTCCGGGACAGGGGGCAAGTGGTGGCTACACCTTC	CASSPPGQGASGGYTF
TRBJ2-1	TRBV5-4	NA	NA	TGTGCCAGCAGCCCCGACTACTACAATGAGCAGTTCTTC	CASSPDYYNEQFF
TRBJ2-3	TRBV27	NA	NA	TGTGCCAGCAGTTCACTCGCAGATACGCAGTATTTT	CASSSLADTQYF
TRBJ1-2	TRBV29-1	NA	NA	TGCAGCGTTGTGGTCGGAGCTCATGGCTACACCTTC	CSVVVGAHGYTF
TRBJ2-5	TRBV25-1	NA	NA	TGTGCCAGCAGTGATGAGTTTATGCGAGAGACCCAGTACTTC	CASSDEFMRETQYF
TRBJ1-5	TRBV6-5	NA	NA	TGTGCCAGCCGGAATTCGGGGAACAATCAGCCCCAGCATTTT	CASRNSGNNQPQHF
TRBJ1-5	TRBV30	NA	NA	TGTGCCTGGAGCTCACGGTGGCCCCGGGGTCAGCCCCAGCATTTT	CAWSSRWPRGQPQHF
TRBJ2-7	TRBV28	TRBD2	NA	TGTGCCAGCAGTTTACTAGCGGGAGTTTACGAGCAGTACTTC	CASSLLAGVYEQYF
TRBJ1-3	TRBV12-3/TRBV12-4	NA	NA	TGTGCCAGCTGTCCAGGGCTTGGAAACACCATATATTTT	CASCPGLGNTIYF
TRBJ2-7	TRBV4-1	NA	NA	TGCGCCAGCAGCCGGGATTCTCAGGGGTACGAGCAGTACTTC	CASSRDSQGYEQYF
TRBJ2-1	TRBV3-1/TRBV3-2	TRBD2	NA	TGTGCCAGCAGCCCCGCCGGGCGGGAGGGCCGGAGCTCCTACAATGAGCAGTTCTTC	CASSPAGREGRSSYNEQFF
TRBJ2-7	TRBV5-1	NA	NA	TGCGCCAGCAGCCCCGAAGGGGTCCAGGGAGGACGCGAGCAGTACTTC	CASSPEGVQGGREQYF
TRBJ1-2	TRBV29-1	TRBD1	few	TGCAGCGTCGCCGGACAGGGGATGGGCTACACCTTC	CSVAGQGMGYTF
TRBJ2-1	TRBV11-3	NA	few	TGTGCCAGCAGTTCTAATACGGGACTCACTAGTGAGCAGTTCTTC	CASSSNTGLTSEQFF
TRBJ2-5	TRBV4-1	TRBD1	NA	TGCGCCAGCAGCCTAACTGGACAGGGGCAAGAGACCCAGTACTTC	CASSLTGQGQETQYF
TRBJ1-1	TRBV13	NA	NA	TGTGCCAGCAGTTCGTCGGGGTGGACTGAAGCTTTCTTT	CASSSSGWTEAFF
TRBJ1-2	TRBV12-3/TRBV12-4	NA	NA	TGTGCCAGCAGTCTCAGGTTAAACTATGGCTACACCTTC	CASSLRLNYGYTF
TRBJ2-3	TRBV5-4	TRBD2	NA	TGTGCCAGCAGCCAGGATACTAGCGGGGGCACAGATACGCAGTATTTT	CASSQDTSGGTDTQYF
TRBJ2-3	TRBV29-1	NA	NA	TGCAGCGTTGTAGCCGCTCGAACAGATACGCAGTATTTT	CSVVAARTDTQYF
TRBJ2-7	TRBV5-1	NA	NA	TGCGCCAGCAGCCGCCAGGAGGACGAGCAGTACTTC	CASSRQEDEQYF
TRBJ1-2	TRBV18	NA	NA	TGTGCCAGCCGTGTTGGGACAAACATCGGGGATGGCTACACCTTC	CASRVGTNIGDGYTF
TRBJ2-7	TRBV3-1/TRBV3-2	TRBD2	NA	TGTGCCAGCAGCCCCTATCGGGCTAGCGGGGCCTCTAGGAACGACGAGCAGTACTTC	CASSPYRASGASRNDEQYF
TRBJ1-1	TRBV6-4	TRBD1	NA	TGTGCCAGCAGTGACCATAGATTGACCCGAAAGGACAGGCCCGGGACTGAAGCTTTCTTT	CASSDHRLTRKDRPGTEAFF
TRBJ2-1	TRBV30	TRBD2	NA	TGTGCCTGGAGTGTCGGGATCACTAGCGGGAGGCTTTGGGAGCAGTTCTTC	CAWSVGITSGRLWEQFF
TRBJ1-1	TRBV4-1	TRBD1	once	TGCGCCAGCAGCCAGCAACAGGGGGCCATGAACACTGAAGCTTTCTTT	CASSQQQGAMNTEAFF
TRBJ2-1	TRBV11-3	TRBD2	NA	TGTGCCAGCAGCCGGGGACTAGCAGATAACAATGAGCAGTTCTTC	CASSRGLADNNEQFF
TRBJ2-7	TRBV6-5	TRBD1	NA	TGTGCCAGCAGACAAGACAGGGGCTCATCAGAGCAGTACTTC	CASRQDRGSSEQYF
TRBJ2-6	TRBV5-1	TRBD1	NA	TGCGCCAGCTTCTCTCCGGGACAGGGGACTGGGGCCAACGTCCTGACTTTC	CASFSPGQGTGANVLTF
TRBJ2-3	TRBV28	TRBD1	NA	TGTGCCAGCAGTTGGGACAGGCGGGATACGCAGTATTTT	CASSWDRRDTQYF
TRBJ2-1	TRBV19	NA	NA	TGTGCCAGTAGTATAGCTAGAGTTAATGAGCAGTTCTTC	CASSIARVNEQFF
TRBJ1-6	TRBV28	NA	NA	TGTGCCACCATAGGAAGGAGGAACAGCGGCCATAGCTCCTATAATTCACCCCTCCACTTT	CATIGRRNSGHSSYNSPLHF
TRBJ1-2	TRBV3-1/TRBV3-2	NA	NA	TGTGCCAGCAGCCAAGGGAGCGGGGGCCAGGGGGGCTACACCTTC	CASSQGSGGQGGYTF
TRBJ2-5	TRBV2	TRBD1	NA	TGTGCCAGCACCGGGACAGGGGGCATGGAGACCCAGTACTTC	CASTGTGGMETQYF
TRBJ2-6	TRBV15	NA	NA	TGTGCCACCAGCAGAGATCAATTGAGGCTTTCTGGGGCCAACGTCCTGACTTTC	CATSRDQLRLSGANVLTF
TRBJ1-1	TRBV28	NA	NA	TGTGCCAGCAGTTTAAGTCGGCAGAGGGTCACTGAAGCTTTCTTT	CASSLSRQRVTEAFF
TRBJ2-7	TRBV12-3/TRBV12-4	NA	NA	TGTGCCAGCAATCCAGAACAGGGAGACGAGCAGTACTTC	CASNPEQGDEQYF
TRBJ1-5	TRBV6-1	TRBD1	NA	TGTGCCAGCAGTGATGGACAGGGAGGTAATCAGCCCCAGCATTTT	CASSDGQGGNQPQHF
TRBJ1-2	TRBV7-9	NA	NA	TGTGCCAGCAGCTTACGTGGAAGAGGATCTCGATACTATGGCTACACCTTC	CASSLRGRGSRYYGYTF